The rows below give T cell receptor beta chains drawn from one sample of a study of cytomegalovirus exposure and HLA in healthy donors. TCRdb's table, derived via immunoSEQ multiplex PCR, lists solely in-frame clones and lacks some. The sample records about 130,000 clones, around 77% being singletons. The sequenced material came from PBMCs. Receptor source: a middle-aged man in good health and CMV-seronegative. Both conserved end residues are part of each CDR3. D genes are given only for firm matches. Rows may omit the clone size; those that give it use once, few, many or a size class.

CDR3 length,J gene,D gene,V gene,clone size,CDR3 protein,CDR3 DNA
14,TRBJ1-1,.,TRBV2,.,CASRWEIMNTEAFF,TGTGCCAGCAGGTGGGAGATTATGAACACTGAAGCTTTCTTT
16,TRBJ1-4,TRBD1,TRBV30,.,CAWSTPGGPTNEKLFF,TGTGCCTGGAGCACCCCAGGGGGCCCTACTAATGAAAAACTGTTTTTT
11,TRBJ2-5,.,TRBV2,.,CASREEETQYF,TGTGCCAGCAGGGAGGAAGAGACCCAGTACTTC
14,TRBJ2-5,TRBD1,TRBV7-8,.,CASSPGQPQETQYF,TGTGCCAGCAGCCCGGGACAGCCCCAAGAGACCCAGTACTTC
11,TRBJ2-7,TRBD1,TRBV20-1,.,CSAGTAYEQYF,TGCAGTGCGGGGACAGCTTACGAGCAGTACTTC
16,TRBJ2-3,.,TRBV30,.,CAWRSLRVLGTDTQYF,TGTGCCTGGCGAAGCCTCAGGGTTTTAGGCACAGATACGCAGTATTTT
13,TRBJ2-7,.,TRBV5-1,.,CASSQTVGYEQYF,TGCGCCAGCAGCCAGACAGTAGGCTACGAGCAGTACTTC
14,TRBJ1-1,.,TRBV4-3,.,CASSQIDGGSEAFF,TGCGCCAGCAGCCAAATCGACGGCGGGTCTGAAGCTTTCTTT
12,TRBJ2-3,.,TRBV7-2,once,CASSAGKETQYF,TGTGCCAGCAGCGCGGGGAAGGAGACGCAGTATTTT
13,TRBJ1-2,.,TRBV9,.,CASSGGLNYGYTF,TGTGCCAGCAGCGGGGGACTTAACTATGGCTACACCTTC
18,TRBJ2-3,TRBD2,TRBV27,.,CASSLFIPSGSSTDTQYF,TGTGCCAGCAGTTTATTTATCCCTAGCGGGAGCTCCACAGATACGCAGTATTTT
15,TRBJ2-7,.,TRBV4-1,few,CASSQTTTRVNEQYF,TGCGCCAGCAGCCAAACAACGACTAGGGTGAACGAGCAGTACTTC
12,TRBJ1-4,.,TRBV7-9,.,CSSSPTGEKLFF,TGTTCCAGCAGCCCAACGGGTGAAAAACTGTTTTTT
18,TRBJ2-2,TRBD2,TRBV28,.,CASSPGLAGGPLTGELFF,TGTGCCAGCAGCCCAGGACTAGCGGGAGGCCCTCTCACCGGGGAGCTGTTTTTT
15,TRBJ2-7,TRBD1,TRBV7-9,.,CASSLSGQGSYEQYF,TGTGCCAGCAGCTTATCGGGACAGGGGTCCTACGAGCAGTACTTC
18,TRBJ2-7,TRBD1,TRBV18,.,CASSPLGTSGTGTREQYF,TGTGCCAGCTCACCTCTGGGCACATCCGGGACAGGGACGCGCGAGCAGTACTTC
15,TRBJ2-7,TRBD1,TRBV5-1,.,CASSSSEQGLSEQYF,TGCGCCAGCAGCTCTTCGGAACAGGGGCTTTCCGAGCAGTACTTC
14,TRBJ2-5,TRBD1,TRBV11-3,.,CASSSGQGGETQYF,TGTGCCAGCAGCTCTGGACAGGGGGGAGAGACCCAGTACTTC
15,TRBJ1-2,.,TRBV9,.,CASSFSVGGNYGYTF,TGTGCCAGCAGCTTTAGCGTTGGGGGGAACTATGGCTACACCTTC
18,TRBJ2-5,TRBD2,TRBV10-2,few,CASSDSVGVAGMRETQYF,TGCGCCAGCAGTGATTCGGTTGGAGTAGCGGGAATGAGAGAGACCCAGTACTTC
13,TRBJ2-3,.,TRBV2,.,CASSEEKGDTQYF,TGTGCCAGCAGTGAAGAGAAGGGGGATACGCAGTATTTT
14,TRBJ2-2,.,TRBV19,.,CASSIGDYTGELFF,TGTGCCAGTAGTATAGGGGACTACACCGGGGAGCTGTTTTTT
15,TRBJ2-5,.,TRBV4-2,.,CASSQEGQFGETQYF,TGTGCCAGCAGCCAAGAGGGCCAGTTTGGAGAGACCCAGTACTTC
14,TRBJ2-5,TRBD1,TRBV11-1,.,CASSLHRDSNFQYF,TGTGCCAGCAGCTTACACCGGGACAGCAATTTTCAGTACTTC
13,TRBJ2-7,TRBD2,TRBV5-4,many,CASRLGTSGEQYF,TGTGCCAGCAGGTTAGGGACTAGTGGCGAGCAGTACTTC
15,TRBJ2-3,TRBD2,TRBV29-1,few,CSVEGLAGSTDTQYF,TGCAGCGTTGAAGGGTTAGCGGGAAGCACAGATACGCAGTATTTT
14,TRBJ1-2,.,TRBV5-1,.,CASSLTTEDYGYTF,TGCGCCAGCAGCTTGACAACCGAGGACTATGGCTACACCTTC
17,TRBJ2-3,TRBD2,TRBV4-2,few,CASSLKGGGTSVDTQYF,TGTGCCAGCAGCCTAAAAGGGGGGGGGACTAGCGTAGATACGCAGTATTTT
14,TRBJ1-2,.,TRBV18,.,CASSPTGANYGYTF,TGTGCCAGCTCACCAACGGGAGCTAACTATGGCTACACCTTC
11,TRBJ1-2,TRBD1,TRBV20-1,.,CSANRGHGYTF,TGCAGTGCTAACAGGGGCCATGGCTACACCTTC
20,TRBJ2-1,.,TRBV9,.,CASSVAEGRQAGRTFNEQFF,TGTGCCAGCAGCGTCGCGGAAGGGAGGCAAGCGGGTAGGACCTTCAATGAGCAGTTCTTC
15,TRBJ2-2,TRBD2,TRBV7-9,.,CASSLVLAATGELFF,TGTGCCAGCAGCTTAGTCCTAGCGGCCACCGGGGAGCTGTTTTTT
15,TRBJ1-1,.,TRBV6-5,.,CASRIGVGVNTEAFF,TGTGCCAGCAGAATAGGGGTTGGCGTGAACACTGAAGCTTTCTTT
14,TRBJ1-3,.,TRBV6-6,.,CASSAGASGNTIYF,TGTGCCAGCAGTGCAGGGGCCTCTGGAAACACCATATATTTT
14,TRBJ1-5,.,TRBV5-1,.,CASSLGAPDQPQHF,TGCGCCAGCAGCTTGGGGGCACCAGACCAGCCCCAGCATTTT
13,TRBJ2-5,.,TRBV6-1,.,CASSQDRGETQYF,TGTGCCAGCAGTCAGGACAGAGGAGAGACCCAGTACTTC
15,TRBJ2-5,.,TRBV6-5,.,CASSYGRGRGETQYF,TGTGCCAGCAGTTACGGGCGGGGGCGTGGAGAGACCCAGTACTTC
15,TRBJ1-5,.,TRBV10-1,.,CASNAGAGFDQPQHF,TGCGCCAGCAACGCAGGGGCCGGGTTTGATCAGCCCCAGCATTTT
17,TRBJ2-1,TRBD2,TRBV28,.,CASSVDLAGSSYNEQFF,TGTGCCAGCAGCGTGGACTTAGCGGGGAGCTCCTACAATGAGCAGTTCTTC
14,TRBJ2-7,TRBD1,TRBV4-3,once,CASSQDRGSYEQYF,TGCGCCAGCAGCCAGGACAGGGGGAGTTACGAGCAGTACTTC
15,TRBJ2-7,TRBD2,TRBV28,.,CASTGSPSGSHEQYF,TGTGCCAGCACCGGTTCCCCTAGCGGGAGTCACGAGCAGTACTTC
17,TRBJ2-7,TRBD2,TRBV15,.,CATLGFGGGHQPYEQYF,TGTGCCACTCTCGGGTTCGGGGGGGGCCACCAACCCTACGAGCAGTACTTC
15,TRBJ1-1,.,TRBV19,.,CASSIGGQGRTEAFF,TGTGCCAGTAGTATAGGGGGGCAGGGGCGGACTGAAGCTTTCTTT
14,TRBJ1-4,TRBD1,TRBV27,.,CASAHRGESEKLFF,TGTGCCAGCGCCCACAGGGGCGAGAGTGAAAAACTGTTTTTT
15,TRBJ2-2,.,TRBV9,.,CASSVVDSNTGELFF,TGTGCCAGCAGCGTAGTAGACAGCAACACCGGGGAGCTGTTTTTT
14,TRBJ2-2,.,TRBV6-5,.,CASSYRSYTGELFF,TGTGCCAGCAGTTATAGGAGCTACACCGGGGAGCTGTTTTTT
16,TRBJ1-2,TRBD1,TRBV19,.,CASSIGREGAWYGYTF,TGTGCCAGTAGTATAGGTCGCGAGGGGGCGTGGTATGGCTACACCTTC
15,TRBJ1-1,.,TRBV29-1,.,CSVQTTGSIDTEAFF,TGCAGCGTCCAGACTACAGGGTCTATAGACACTGAAGCTTTCTTT